This is a list of T cell receptor beta chains from one sample in a study of human T cells and chemical hapten exposure. Using its own MiXCR run on the RACE reads, TCRdb lists one record per CDR3 protein. The table lists 130,000 or so distinct CDR3 sequences, approximately 10% of them singletons. The sample was whole blood, taken in connection with sensitization to the hapten diphenylcyclopropenone (DPC). The receptors come from a woman in her 50s with alopecia areata. Some clones in this sample may be carry-over from other donors' samples. Both conserved end residues are part of each CDR3. D genes are given only for firm matches. A row's size may be missing; if present it is once, few, many or a size class.

size	V	D	J	DNA	CDR3
NA	TRBV30	TRBD2	TRBJ2-3	TGTGCCTGGAGTCCCATAGCGGGAGTCACAGATACGCAGTATTTT	CAWSPIAGVTDTQYF
many	TRBV28	TRBD1	TRBJ2-7	TGTGCCAGCAGCCCGGGACAGTTCCGAGGGGGCTACGAGCAGTACTTC	CASSPGQFRGGYEQYF
few	TRBV20-1	TRBD1	TRBJ1-3	TGCAGTGCTAGGGGGGACAGGGAACACACCATATATTTT	CSARGDREHTIYF
NA	TRBV12-3/TRBV12-4	NA	TRBJ2-5	TGTGCCAGCAGTCCGGTGGCGGGAACTTCCCAAGAGACCCAGTACTTC	CASSPVAGTSQETQYF
few	TRBV5-5	NA	TRBJ1-2	TGTGCCAGCAGATCCATTCTGGGAGTTGGCTATGGCTACACCTTC	CASRSILGVGYGYTF
NA	TRBV29-1	TRBD1	TRBJ2-1	TGCAGCGTCCGGACAGGGAAGGACTACAATGAGCAGTTCTTC	CSVRTGKDYNEQFF
few	TRBV7-9	NA	TRBJ2-3	TGTGCCATCAGGGAGGTAGATACGCAGTATTTT	CAIREVDTQYF
many	TRBV6-5	NA	TRBJ2-7	TGTGCCAGCAGTTACTCGGGGGGGCAAGCCGAGCAGTACTTC	CASSYSGGQAEQYF
NA	TRBV12-3/TRBV12-4	NA	TRBJ2-6	TGTGCCAGCAGTTTACCGGGGTCTGGTGGGGCCAACGTCCTGACTTTC	CASSLPGSGGANVLTF
few	TRBV5-6	NA	TRBJ2-5	TGTGCCAGCAGCTTGATCAGAGAAGAGACCCAGTACTTC	CASSLIREETQYF
NA	TRBV2	TRBD1	TRBJ2-3	TGTGCCAGCAACGACAGGGGGACAGATACGCAGTATTTT	CASNDRGTDTQYF
few	TRBV28	TRBD1	TRBJ2-3	TGTGCCAGCAGTTTCGGGACAGGGGCCACAGATACGCAGTATTTT	CASSFGTGATDTQYF
NA	TRBV13	TRBD2	TRBJ2-3	TGTGCCAGCTCCGACGTAGCGGGGGCAGATACGCAGTATTTT	CASSDVAGADTQYF
few	TRBV7-2	NA	TRBJ1-6	TGTGCCAGCAGCTTAGGGCAGATTTTTAATTCACCCCTCCACTTT	CASSLGQIFNSPLHF
NA	TRBV7-2	TRBD1	TRBJ1-5	TGTGCCAGCAGCCCACGGACAGGGGAGAACAATCAGCCCCAGCATTTT	CASSPRTGENNQPQHF